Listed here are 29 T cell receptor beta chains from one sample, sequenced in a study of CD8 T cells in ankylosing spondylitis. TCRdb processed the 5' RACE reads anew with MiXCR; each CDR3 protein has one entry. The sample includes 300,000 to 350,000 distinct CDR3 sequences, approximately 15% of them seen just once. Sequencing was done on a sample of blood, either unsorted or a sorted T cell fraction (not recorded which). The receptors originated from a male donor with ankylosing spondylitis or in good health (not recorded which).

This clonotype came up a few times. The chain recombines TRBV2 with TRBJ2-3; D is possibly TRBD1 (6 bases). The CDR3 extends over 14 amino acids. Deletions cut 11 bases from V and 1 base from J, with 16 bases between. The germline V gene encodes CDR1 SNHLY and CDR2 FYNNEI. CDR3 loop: CAHSLDSRTDTQYF. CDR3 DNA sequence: TGTGCCCACAGCCTGGACAGCCGCACAGATACGCAGTATTTT.

CDR3 loop: CASSQTGVEYGYTF. The CDR3 DNA is TGCGCCAGCAGCCAAACAGGGGTAGAGTATGGCTACACCTTC. This rearrangement joins TRBV4-1 to TRBJ1-2, with 7 bases that match TRBD1. V lost 2 bases, J lost 5 bases, and 5 bases stayed unmatched. Germline V CDR1 and CDR2: MGHRA, YSYEKL. CDR3 length equals 14 residues.

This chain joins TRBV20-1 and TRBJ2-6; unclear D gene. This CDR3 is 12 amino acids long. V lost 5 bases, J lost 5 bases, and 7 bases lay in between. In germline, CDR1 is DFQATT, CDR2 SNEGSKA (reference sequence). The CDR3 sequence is CSAGYRANVLTF. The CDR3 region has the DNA TGCAGTGCTGGGTACCGGGCCAACGTCCTGACTTTC.

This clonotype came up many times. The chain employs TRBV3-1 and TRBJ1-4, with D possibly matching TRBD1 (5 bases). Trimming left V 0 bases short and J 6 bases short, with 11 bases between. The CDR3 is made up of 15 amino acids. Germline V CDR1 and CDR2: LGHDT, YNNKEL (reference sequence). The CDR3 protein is CASSQESGSYEKLFF. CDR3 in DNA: TGTGCCAGCAGCCAAGAATCAGGGTCTTATGAAAAACTGTTTTTT. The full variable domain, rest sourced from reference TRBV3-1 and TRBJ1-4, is DTAVSQTPKYLVTQMGNDKSIKCEQNLGHDTMYWYKQDSKKFLKIMFSYNNKELIINETVPNRFSPKSPDKAHLNLHINSLELGDSAVYFCASSQESGSYEKLFFGSGTQLSVL.

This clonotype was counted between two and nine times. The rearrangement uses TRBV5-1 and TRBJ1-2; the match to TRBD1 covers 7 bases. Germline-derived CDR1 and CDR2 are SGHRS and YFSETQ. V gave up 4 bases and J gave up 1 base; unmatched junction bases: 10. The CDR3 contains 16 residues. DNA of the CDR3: TGCGCCAGCAGCGCCGGACAGGTCACCATTAACTATGGCTACACCTTC. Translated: CASSAGQVTINYGYTF.

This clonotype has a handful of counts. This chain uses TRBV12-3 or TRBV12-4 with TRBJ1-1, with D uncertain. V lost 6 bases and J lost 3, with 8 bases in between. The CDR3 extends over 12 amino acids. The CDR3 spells CASRPEYTEAFF. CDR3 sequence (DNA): TGTGCCAGCAGGCCTGAGTACACTGAAGCTTTCTTT.

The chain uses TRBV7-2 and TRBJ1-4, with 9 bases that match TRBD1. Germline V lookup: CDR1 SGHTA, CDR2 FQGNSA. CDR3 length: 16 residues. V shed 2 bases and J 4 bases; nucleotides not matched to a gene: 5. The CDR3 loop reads CASSLRSTGGNEKLFF. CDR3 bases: TGTGCCAGCAGCTTACGATCGACAGGGGGTAATGAAAAACTGTTTTTT.

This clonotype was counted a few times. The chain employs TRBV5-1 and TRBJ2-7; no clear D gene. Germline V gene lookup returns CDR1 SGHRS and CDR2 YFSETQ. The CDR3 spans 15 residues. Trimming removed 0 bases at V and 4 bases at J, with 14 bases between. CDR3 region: CASSLGSGRVYEQYF. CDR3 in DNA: TGCGCCAGCAGCTTGGGGTCAGGTAGGGTATACGAGCAGTACTTC.

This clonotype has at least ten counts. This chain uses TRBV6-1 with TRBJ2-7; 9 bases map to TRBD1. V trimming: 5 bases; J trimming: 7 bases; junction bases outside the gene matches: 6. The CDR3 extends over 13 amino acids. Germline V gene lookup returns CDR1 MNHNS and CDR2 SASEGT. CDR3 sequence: CASSQDRGREQYF. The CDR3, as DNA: TGTGCCAGCAGTCAGGACAGGGGAAGAGAGCAGTACTTC.

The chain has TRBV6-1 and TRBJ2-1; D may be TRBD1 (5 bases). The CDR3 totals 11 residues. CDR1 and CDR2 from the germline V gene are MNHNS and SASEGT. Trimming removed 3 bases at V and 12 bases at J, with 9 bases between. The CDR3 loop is CASSDGQAQFF. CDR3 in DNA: TGTGCCAGCAGTGACGGACAAGCGCAGTTCTTC.

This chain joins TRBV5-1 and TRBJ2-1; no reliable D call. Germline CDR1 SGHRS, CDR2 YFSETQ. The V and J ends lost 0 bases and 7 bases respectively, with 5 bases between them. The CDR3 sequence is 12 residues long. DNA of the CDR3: TGCGCCAGCAGCTTGGCCTTAAATGAGCAGTTCTTC. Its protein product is CASSLALNEQFF.

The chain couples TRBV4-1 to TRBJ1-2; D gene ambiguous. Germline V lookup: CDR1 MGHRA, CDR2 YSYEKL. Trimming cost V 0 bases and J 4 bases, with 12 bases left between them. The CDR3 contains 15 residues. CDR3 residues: CASSQDVRAVYGYTF. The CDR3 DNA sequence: TGCGCCAGCAGCCAAGATGTTCGGGCAGTCTATGGCTACACCTTC.

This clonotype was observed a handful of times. This CDR3 is CSTTAGNYGYTF. As DNA, the CDR3 is TGCAGTACCACAGCAGGGAACTATGGCTACACCTTC. V usage is TRBV20-1 and J usage is TRBJ1-2; D may be TRBD1 (5 bases). Germline V gene sequence: CDR1 DFQATT, CDR2 SNEGSKA (reference sequence). The CDR3 consists of 12 residues. Trimming took off 8 bases at V and 2 bases at J, with 12 bases between the two ends.

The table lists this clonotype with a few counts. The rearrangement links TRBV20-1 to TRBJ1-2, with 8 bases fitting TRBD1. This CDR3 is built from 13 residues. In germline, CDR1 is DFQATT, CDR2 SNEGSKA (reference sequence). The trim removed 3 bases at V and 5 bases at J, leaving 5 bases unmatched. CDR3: CSASQGARYGYTF. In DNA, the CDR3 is TGCAGTGCTAGCCAGGGGGCTCGGTATGGCTACACCTTC.

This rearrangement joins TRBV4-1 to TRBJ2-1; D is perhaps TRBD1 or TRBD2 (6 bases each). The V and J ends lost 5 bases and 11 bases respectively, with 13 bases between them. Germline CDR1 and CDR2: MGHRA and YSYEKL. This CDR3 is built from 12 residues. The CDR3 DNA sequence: TGCGCCAGCAGCTCCCGGGGGCTCCAGCAGTTCTTC. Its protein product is CASSSRGLQQFF.

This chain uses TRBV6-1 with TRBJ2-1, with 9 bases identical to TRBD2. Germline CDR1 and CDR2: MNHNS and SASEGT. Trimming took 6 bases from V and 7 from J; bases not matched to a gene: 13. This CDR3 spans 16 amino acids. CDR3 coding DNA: TGTGCCAGCAGCCCCCGCGCGGGACTAGCCAATAATGAGCAGTTCTTC. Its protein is CASSPRAGLANNEQFF.

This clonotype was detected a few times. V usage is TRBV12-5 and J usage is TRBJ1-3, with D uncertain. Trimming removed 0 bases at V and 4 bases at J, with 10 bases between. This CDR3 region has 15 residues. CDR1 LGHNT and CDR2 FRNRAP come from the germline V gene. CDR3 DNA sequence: TGTGCTAGTGGTTTGGTACAATCGCTCGGAAACACCATATATTTT. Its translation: CASGLVQSLGNTIYF.

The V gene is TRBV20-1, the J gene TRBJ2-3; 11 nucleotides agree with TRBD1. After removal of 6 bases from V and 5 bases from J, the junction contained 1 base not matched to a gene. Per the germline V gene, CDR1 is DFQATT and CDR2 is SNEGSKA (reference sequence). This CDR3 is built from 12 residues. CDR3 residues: CSAGTGGDTQYF. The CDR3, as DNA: TGCAGTGCCGGGACAGGGGGAGATACGCAGTATTTT.

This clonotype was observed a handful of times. CDR3 amino acids: CASNLGGPGGNSPLHF. The CDR3 DNA reads as TGTGCCAGCAACCTCGGGGGTCCGGGGGGTAATTCACCCCTCCACTTT. The V and J genes are TRBV27 and TRBJ1-6; possible D gene TRBD1, 5 bases. The CDR3 is made up of 16 amino acids. The V end was cut by 7 bases, the J end by 6 bases, with 19 bases between. CDR1 and CDR2 from the germline V gene are MNHEY and SMNVEV (reference sequence).

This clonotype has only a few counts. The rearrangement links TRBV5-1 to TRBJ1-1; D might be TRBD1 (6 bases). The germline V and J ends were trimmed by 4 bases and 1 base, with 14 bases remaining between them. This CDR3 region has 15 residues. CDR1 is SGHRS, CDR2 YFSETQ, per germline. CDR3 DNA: TGCGCCAGCAGCCCGGGGGGCCAGGGGAACACTGAAGCTTTCTTT. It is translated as CASSPGGQGNTEAFF.

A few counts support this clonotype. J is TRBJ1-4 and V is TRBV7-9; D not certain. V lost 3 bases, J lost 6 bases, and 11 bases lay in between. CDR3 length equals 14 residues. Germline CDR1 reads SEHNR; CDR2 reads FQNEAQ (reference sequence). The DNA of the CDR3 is TGTGCCAGCAGCTTCGGTCAACGAGATGAAAAACTGTTTTTT. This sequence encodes CASSFGQRDEKLFF.

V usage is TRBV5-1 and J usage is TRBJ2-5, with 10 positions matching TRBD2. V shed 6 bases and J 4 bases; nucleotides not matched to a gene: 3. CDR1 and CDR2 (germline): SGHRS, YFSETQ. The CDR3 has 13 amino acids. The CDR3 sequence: CASTASGRETQYF. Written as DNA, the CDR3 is TGCGCCAGCACGGCTAGCGGGAGAGAGACCCAGTACTTC.

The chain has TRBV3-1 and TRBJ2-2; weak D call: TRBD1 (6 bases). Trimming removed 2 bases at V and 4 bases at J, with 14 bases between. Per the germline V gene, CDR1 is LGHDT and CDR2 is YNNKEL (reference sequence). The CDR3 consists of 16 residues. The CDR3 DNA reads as TGTGCCAGCAGCCAAACCAGGGGCTTAAGCACCGGGGAGCTGTTTTTT. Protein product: CASSQTRGLSTGELFF.

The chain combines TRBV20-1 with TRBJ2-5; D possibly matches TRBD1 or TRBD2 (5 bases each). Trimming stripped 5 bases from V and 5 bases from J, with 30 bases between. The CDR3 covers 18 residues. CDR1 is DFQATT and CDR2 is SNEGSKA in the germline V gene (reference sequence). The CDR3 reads CSALPGTRYSVVGETQYF. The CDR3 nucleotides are TGCAGTGCTCTTCCCGGGACCCGCTATTCCGTTGTGGGGGAGACCCAGTACTTC.

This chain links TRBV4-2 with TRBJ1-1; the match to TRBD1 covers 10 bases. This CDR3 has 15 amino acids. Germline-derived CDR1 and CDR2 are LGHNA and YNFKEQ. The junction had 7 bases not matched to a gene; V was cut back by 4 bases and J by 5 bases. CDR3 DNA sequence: TGTGCCAGCAGCCCCAGACAGGGGGCGCGGACTGAAGCTTTCTTT. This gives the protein CASSPRQGARTEAFF.

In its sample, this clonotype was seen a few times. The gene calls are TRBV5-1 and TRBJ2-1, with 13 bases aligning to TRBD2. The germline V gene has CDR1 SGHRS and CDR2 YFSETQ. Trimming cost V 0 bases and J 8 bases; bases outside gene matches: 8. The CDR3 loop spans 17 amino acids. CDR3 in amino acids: CASSLGLLAGGGDEQFF. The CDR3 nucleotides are TGCGCCAGCAGCTTGGGCCTACTAGCGGGAGGGGGCGATGAGCAGTTCTTC. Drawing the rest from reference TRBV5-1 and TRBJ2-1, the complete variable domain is KAGVTQTPRYLIKTRGQQVTLSCSPISGHRSVSWYQQTPGQGLQFLFEYFSETQRNKGNFPGRFSGRQFSNSRSEMNVSTLELGDSALYLCASSLGLLAGGGDEQFFGPGTRLTVL.

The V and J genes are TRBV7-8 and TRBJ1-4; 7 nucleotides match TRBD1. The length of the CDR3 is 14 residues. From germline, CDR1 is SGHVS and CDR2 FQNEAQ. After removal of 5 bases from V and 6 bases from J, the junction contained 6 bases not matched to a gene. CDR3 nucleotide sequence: TGTGCCAGCAGCCACGGGACAGTTTATGAAAAACTGTTTTTT. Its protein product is CASSHGTVYEKLFF.

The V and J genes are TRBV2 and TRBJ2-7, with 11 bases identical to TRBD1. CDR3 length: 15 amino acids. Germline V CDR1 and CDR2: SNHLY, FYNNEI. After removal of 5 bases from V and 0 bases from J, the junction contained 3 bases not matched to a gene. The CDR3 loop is CASSSGTGGSYEQYF. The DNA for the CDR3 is TGTGCCAGCAGTTCCGGGACAGGGGGCTCCTACGAGCAGTACTTC.

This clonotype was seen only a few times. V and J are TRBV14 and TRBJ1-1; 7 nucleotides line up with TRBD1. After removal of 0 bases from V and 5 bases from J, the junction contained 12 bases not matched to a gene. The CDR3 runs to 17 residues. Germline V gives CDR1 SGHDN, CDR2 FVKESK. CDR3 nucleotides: TGTGCCAGCAGCCAAGAGAGTATAAACAGGGGAGGGACTGAAGCTTTCTTT. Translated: CASSQESINRGGTEAFF.